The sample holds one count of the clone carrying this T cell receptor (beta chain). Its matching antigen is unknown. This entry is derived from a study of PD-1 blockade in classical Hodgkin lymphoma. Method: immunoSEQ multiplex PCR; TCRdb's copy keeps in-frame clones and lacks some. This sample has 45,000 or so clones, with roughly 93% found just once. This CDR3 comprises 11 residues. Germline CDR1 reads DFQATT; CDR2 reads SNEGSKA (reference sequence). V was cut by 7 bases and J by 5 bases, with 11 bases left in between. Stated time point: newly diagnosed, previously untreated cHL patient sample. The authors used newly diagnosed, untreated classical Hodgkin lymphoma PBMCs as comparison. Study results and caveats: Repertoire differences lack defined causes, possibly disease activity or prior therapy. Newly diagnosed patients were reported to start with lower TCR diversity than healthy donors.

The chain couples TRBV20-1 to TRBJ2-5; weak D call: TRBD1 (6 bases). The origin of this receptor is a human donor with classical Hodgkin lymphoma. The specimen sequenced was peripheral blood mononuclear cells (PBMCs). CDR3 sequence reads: CSVSDRETQYF. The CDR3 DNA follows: TGCAGTGTTTCCGACAGGGAGACCCAGTACTTC.